The T cell receptor (beta chain) under discussion was sequenced for a study of T cells expressing NK-cell markers. Reprocessing the 5' RACE reads, TCRdb reports a single entry for every CDR3 protein and omits DNA. In all, the sample yields about 160,000 distinct CDR3 sequences. Per germline, CDR1 SEHNR and CDR2 FQNEAQ (reference sequence). The CDR3 extends over 17 amino acids. Sequenced: blood T cells: a sorted CD56 or NKG2C T cell subset, CD4+ or CD8+ T cells, or bulk PBMC T cells (not recorded which). This chain links TRBV7-9 with TRBJ1-5; absent DNA, TCRdb's TRBD1 call cannot be checked. The clonotype originates from a man between 18 and 69 years old in good health. This CDR3 reads CASSLARDRVGNQPQHF.